The 5 T cell receptor beta chains below were found in one sample sequenced in a study of HIV-infected patients and healthy controls. Reverse transcription used about 500 ng RNA and constant-region primers for alpha and beta. Separate chain-specific third strand synthesis with multiplexing indices produced the alpha and beta libraries. TCRdb independently ran MiXCR on the 5' RACE reads; one entry per CDR3 protein. The sample shows about 8,600 distinct CDR3 sequences, over 7.5% of them seen only once. Follow-up blood was drawn about 14 weeks, roughly three months, after antiretroviral therapy began. The repertoire came from unfractionated whole blood and reflected all unsorted peripheral T cells. This specimen consisted of blood, obtained during antiretroviral therapy. The source of these receptors is an adult with HIV infection.

This clonotype has more than one count but fewer than ten. This chain connects TRBV5-1 to TRBJ2-3; 10 bases align to TRBD2. Germline V gene sequence: CDR1 SGHRS, CDR2 YFSETQ. V dropped 3 bases and J dropped 1; count of bases not matched to a gene: 8. The CDR3 loop spans 17 amino acids. The CDR3: CASSSPPGTSGTDTQYF. Written as DNA, the CDR3 is TGCGCCAGCAGCTCCCCTCCCGGGACTAGCGGCACAGATACGCAGTATTTT.

This clonotype was found a few times. The chain couples TRBV11-2 to TRBJ2-1, with 10 nucleotides matching TRBD2. The CDR3 sequence is 15 residues long. J lost 6 bases, V lost 1 base, and 3 bases had no gene match. Germline-derived CDR1 and CDR2 are SGHAT and FQNNGV. The CDR3 spells CASSLGAGGLNEQFF. The DNA of the CDR3 is TGTGCCAGCAGCTTAGGAGCGGGGGGGCTCAATGAGCAGTTCTTC.

This clonotype was counted ten times or more. This chain connects TRBV24-1 to TRBJ2-1; D ambiguous. The CDR3 sequence is 12 residues long. V lost 5 bases to trimming and J lost 6 bases, with 7 bases between them. Germline CDR1 is KGHDR and CDR2 is SFDVKD. Here the CDR3 DNA reads TGTGCCACCAGTGCGACTTCCAATGAGCAGTTCTTC. Protein: CATSATSNEQFF.

This clonotype was counted at least ten times. The rearrangement uses TRBV19 and TRBJ2-7; D is unresolved. The CDR3 contains 13 residues. V lost 1 base, J lost 5 bases, and 9 bases lay in between. Germline loops: CDR1 LNHDA, CDR2 SQIVND (reference sequence). The CDR3 protein is CASSIVPGHEQYF. CDR3 in DNA: TGTGCCAGTAGTATAGTTCCGGGCCACGAGCAGTACTTC.

This clonotype was counted at least ten times. The rearrangement uses TRBV9 and TRBJ2-1, with no clear D. This CDR3 region has 13 residues. Germline-derived CDR1 and CDR2 are SGDLS and YYNGEE. The ends were cut back, 1 base at V and 6 bases at J, with 8 bases in the middle. Here the CDR3 reads CASSVPEVNEQFF. CDR3 coding DNA: TGTGCCAGCAGCGTACCCGAAGTCAATGAGCAGTTCTTC.